A single sample gave rise to the 9 T cell receptor beta chains below, sequenced in a study of blood T cell repertoires in COVID-19. Only in-frame clones appear in the TCRdb table, and some are missing; sequencing was by immunoSEQ multiplex PCR. The sample shows about 20,000 clones, less than 85% of them seen only once. The sequencing sample was made of peripheral blood. The source is a man older than 75 with acute or convalescent COVID-19.

The rearrangement joins TRBV11-3 to TRBJ2-1; 10 bases align to TRBD2. Trimming at V came to 5 bases and at J to 9 bases, leaving 7 bases not matched to a gene. Germline V lookup: CDR1 SGHNT, CDR2 YENEEA. This CDR3 has 14 amino acids. The chain's CDR3 is CASSPLAGGGEQFF. For the CDR3, the DNA is TGTGCCAGCAGCCCCTTAGCGGGAGGTGGTGAGCAGTTCTTC.

The rearrangement joins TRBV28 to TRBJ1-2, with a weak D call TRBD1 (6 bases). Germline V CDR1 and CDR2: MDHEN, SYDVKM. Trimming removed 4 bases at V and 3 bases at J, with 15 bases between. There are 15 residues in the CDR3. The DNA of the CDR3 is TGTGCCAGCAGTTCTGGGACACGCGATTACTATGGCTACACCTTC. Its protein product is CASSSGTRDYYGYTF.

This sequence joins TRBV6-6 and TRBJ2-5, with a possible D match to TRBD1 (5 bases). Germline assignment: CDR1 MNHNY and CDR2 SVGAGI (reference sequence). This CDR3 has 13 residues. The germline V and J ends were trimmed by 2 bases and 5 bases, with 9 bases remaining between them. The CDR3, as DNA: TGTGCCAGCAGTTACGCAGGGTGGGAGACCCAGTACTTC. It is translated as CASSYAGWETQYF.

The chain links TRBV14 to TRBJ2-5; 8 bases fit TRBD1. Trimming took 1 base from V and 5 from J; bases not matched to a gene: 15. There are 18 residues in the CDR3. The germline gives CDR1 SGHDN, CDR2 FVKESK. The CDR3 DNA sequence: TGTGCCAGCAGCCAAGTTAAGCGTTTAGGACAGGGCGTCGAGACCCAGTACTTC. Protein: CASSQVKRLGQGVETQYF.

The chain couples TRBV29-1 to TRBJ2-1; 14 nucleotides line up with TRBD2. Germline trimming cut 5 bases from V and 2 bases from J; bases unmatched to any gene: 11. This CDR3 has 18 amino acids. Germline CDR1 is SQVTM and CDR2 is ANQGSEA. In DNA, the CDR3 is TGCAGCGTTTTCAGGCGGACTAGCGGGAGGACCCCCTACAATGAGCAGTTCTTC. Protein product: CSVFRRTSGRTPYNEQFF.

The chain has TRBV21-1 and TRBJ1-6. TRBV21-1 is given as a pseudogene. The CDR3 covers 17 residues. This CDR3 is CASSKVGGKSYNSPLHF. The CDR3 region has the DNA TGTGCCAGCAGCAAAGTCGGAGGTAAGAGCTATAATTCACCCCTCCACTTT.

The CDR3 sequence: CASSSGQGANTDTQYF. CDR3 DNA sequence: TGTGCCAGCTCTTCTGGACAGGGGGCTAACACAGATACGCAGTATTTT. The J gene is TRBJ2-3, the V gene TRBV18, with 11 bases that match TRBD1. The CDR3 sequence is 16 residues long. Losses at the gene ends were 6 bases for V and 2 bases for J; bases not matched to a gene: 7. CDR1 is KGHSH, CDR2 LQKENI, per germline.

The rearrangement joins TRBV18 to TRBJ2-2, with D possibly being TRBD2 (5 bases). Germline V gene data show CDR1 as KGHSH and CDR2 as LQKENI. The V end lost 3 bases, the J end lost 2 bases, and 13 bases lay between the germline ends. The CDR3 loop spans 16 amino acids. The CDR3 reads CASSPPGLLNTGELFF. The CDR3, as DNA: TGTGCCAGCTCACCTCCCGGACTTTTAAACACCGGGGAGCTGTTTTTT.

This chain uses TRBV2 with TRBJ2-2, with 13 bases that match TRBD2. The trim removed 8 bases at V and 5 bases at J, leaving 5 bases unmatched. The germline V gene has CDR1 SNHLY and CDR2 FYNNEI. CDR3 length equals 15 residues. In DNA form, the CDR3 reads TGTGCCAGCGGCCGGACTAGCGGGAGAACCGGGGAGCTGTTTTTT. It encodes CASGRTSGRTGELFF.